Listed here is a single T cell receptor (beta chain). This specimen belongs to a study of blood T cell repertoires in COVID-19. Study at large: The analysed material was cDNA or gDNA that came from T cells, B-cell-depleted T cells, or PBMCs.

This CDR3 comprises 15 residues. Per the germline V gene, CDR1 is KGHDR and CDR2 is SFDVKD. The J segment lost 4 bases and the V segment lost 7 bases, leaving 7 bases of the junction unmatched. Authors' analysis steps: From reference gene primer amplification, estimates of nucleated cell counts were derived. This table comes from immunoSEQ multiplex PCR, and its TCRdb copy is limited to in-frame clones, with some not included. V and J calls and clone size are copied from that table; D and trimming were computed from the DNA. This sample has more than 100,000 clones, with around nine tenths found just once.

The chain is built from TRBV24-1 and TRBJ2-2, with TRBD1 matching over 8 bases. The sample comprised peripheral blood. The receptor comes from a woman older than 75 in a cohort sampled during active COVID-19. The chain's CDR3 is CATRSTGGGTGELFF. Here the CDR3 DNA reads TGTGCCACCAGATCAACAGGGGGAGGCACCGGGGAGCTGTTTTTT.